The 15 T cell receptor beta chains below come from one sample, sequenced in a study of T cells in Graves' hyperthyroidism and ophthalmopathy. TCR beta CDR3 regions were amplified from RNA transcripts. HTBI primers were used for first-round RT-PCR of the TCR CDR3. Using its own MiXCR run on the multiplex PCR reads, TCRdb lists one record per CDR3 protein. The sample lists approximately 380,000 distinct CDR3 sequences, over 11% occurring once. Sequenced material: blood. The origin of the receptors is a man in his fifties or sixties with Graves' ophthalmopathy.

This clonotype has only a few counts. The chain is built from TRBV28 and TRBJ2-5; perhaps TRBD1 as D (5 bases). Deletions cut 7 bases from V and 6 bases from J, with 15 bases between. In germline, CDR1 is MDHEN, CDR2 SYDVKM. The CDR3 spans 13 residues. For the CDR3, the DNA is TGTGCCAGCAACTCAGGGATAGTGAAGACCCAGTACTTC. Protein product: CASNSGIVKTQYF.

This clonotype was found many times. V usage is TRBV29-1 and J usage is TRBJ2-1; weak D call: TRBD2 (6 bases). The CDR3 totals 17 residues. The V gene's germline CDR1 is SQVTM and CDR2 ANQGSEA. Between the trimmed V and J ends, which lost 1 base and 1 base, there was a span of 17 bases. This CDR3 reads CSVEVSAGMLSYNEQFF. In DNA, the CDR3 is TGCAGCGTTGAAGTGTCGGCGGGGATGCTGTCCTACAATGAGCAGTTCTTC.

This clonotype showed up just a few times. This sequence joins TRBV7-6 and TRBJ2-5; D is possibly TRBD1 (6 bases). The CDR3 has 14 residues. Germline-derived CDR1 and CDR2 are SGHVS and FNYEAQ. The germline V and J ends were trimmed by 5 bases and 1 base, with 11 bases remaining between them. For the CDR3, the DNA is TGTGCCAGCAGCATAACAGGGTTCCAAGAGACCCAGTACTTC. It yields the protein CASSITGFQETQYF.

The chain carries TRBV28 and TRBJ2-3; TRBD1 matches at 8 bases. With 6 bases clipped from V and 9 bases from J, the junction kept 11 bases outside the gene matches. The germline V gene has CDR1 MDHEN and CDR2 SYDVKM. This CDR3 region has 14 residues. The CDR3: CASRPTPGGRTQYF. CDR3 DNA: TGTGCCAGCAGACCAACACCAGGGGGCAGGACGCAGTATTTT.

Many counts were recorded for this clonotype. The gene calls are TRBV28 and TRBJ2-7; the D gene is possibly TRBD2 (7 bases). The CDR3 sequence is 13 residues long. Germline assignment: CDR1 MDHEN and CDR2 SYDVKM. Trimming stripped 8 bases from V and 4 bases from J, with 15 bases between. In DNA, the CDR3 is TGTGCCAGCGGTCGGGGGGCTAGATACGAGCAGTACTTC. Its translation is CASGRGARYEQYF. The full variable domain, completed using reference TRBV28 and TRBJ2-7, is DVKVTQSSRYLVKRTGEKVFLECVQDMDHENMFWYRQDPGLGLRLIYFSYDVKMKEKGDIPEGYSVSREKKERFSLILESASTNQTSMYLCASGRGARYEQYFGPGTRLTVT.

The table lists this clonotype with a few counts. The chain employs TRBV28 and TRBJ1-1; 9 bases match TRBD1. Germline CDR1 is MDHEN and CDR2 is SYDVKM. This CDR3 region has 14 residues. V was clipped by 5 bases and J by 3 bases; unmatched bases: 4. The CDR3 nucleotides read TGTGCCAGCAGTCCAACAGGGGGCCACACTGAAGCTTTCTTT. Translated, it gives CASSPTGGHTEAFF.

This clonotype was recorded at least ten times. The chain has TRBV28 and TRBJ2-1; D is unclear. V was clipped by 4 bases and J by 4 bases, with 11 bases between them. This CDR3 is built from 14 residues. Germline V gene sequence: CDR1 MDHEN, CDR2 SYDVKM. CDR3 in amino acids: CASSSGIWYNEQFF. In DNA, the CDR3 is TGTGCCAGCAGTTCTGGAATCTGGTACAATGAGCAGTTCTTC.

This chain joins TRBV4-1 and TRBJ1-4; D is possibly TRBD1 (6 bases). Trimming shortened V by 3 bases and J by 0 bases, and 11 bases separated the two germline ends. The CDR3 spans 16 residues. Germline CDR1 is MGHRA and CDR2 is YSYEKL. The DNA for the CDR3 is TGCGCCAGCAGCCATCGAGGACAGACAACTAATGAAAAACTGTTTTTT. Translated: CASSHRGQTTNEKLFF.

The CDR3 protein is CASLRGSVNGEQFF. Here the CDR3 DNA reads TGTGCCAGTCTAAGGGGAAGCGTCAATGGTGAGCAGTTCTTC. The rearrangement links TRBV7-9 to TRBJ2-1; possibly TRBD1 for D (5 bases). V lost 9 bases and J lost 9, with 21 bases in between. This CDR3 comprises 14 residues. The V gene's germline CDR1 is SEHNR and CDR2 FQNEAQ (reference sequence).

The chain has TRBV12-3 or TRBV12-4 and TRBJ2-3; a possible D gene is TRBD2 (6 bases). The CDR3 runs 16 residues. The V end was cut by 4 bases, the J end by 4 bases, with 18 bases between. Written as DNA, the CDR3 is TGTGCCAGCAGTTATAGCGGCCCATTACATCCAGATACGCAGTATTTT. It codes for CASSYSGPLHPDTQYF.

The genes are TRBV6-2 or TRBV6-3 and TRBJ2-1; D is undetermined. The CDR3 length is 12 residues. Trimming removed 2 bases at V and 7 bases at J, with 6 bases between. Germline V lookup: CDR1 MNHEY, CDR2 SVGEGT. CDR3 DNA sequence: TGTGCCAGCAGTTACGTTGGAAATGAGCAGTTCTTC. As protein: CASSYVGNEQFF.

In this sample, this clonotype turned up a few times. This chain uses TRBV5-1 with TRBJ2-3; a possible D gene is TRBD2 (5 bases). This CDR3 is 15 amino acids long. Trimming took 5 bases from V and 2 from J, leaving 15 bases between them. CDR1 is SGHRS, CDR2 YFSETQ, per germline. The CDR3 bases are TGCGCCAGCAGACCACAAGCGGAGCACACAGATACGCAGTATTTT. Translation gives CASRPQAEHTDTQYF. Drawing the rest from reference TRBV5-1 and TRBJ2-3, the complete variable domain is KAGVTQTPRYLIKTRGQQVTLSCSPISGHRSVSWYQQTPGQGLQFLFEYFSETQRNKGNFPGRFSGRQFSNSRSEMNVSTLELGDSALYLCASRPQAEHTDTQYFGPGTRLTVL.

The rearrangement joins TRBV4-1 to TRBJ2-2, with D hard to call. CDR3 length: 15 amino acids. Germline V gene lookup returns CDR1 MGHRA and CDR2 YSYEKL. Trimming stripped 1 base from V and 5 bases from J, with 11 bases between. CDR3 amino acids: CASSQGLILTGELFF. The DNA of the CDR3 is TGCGCCAGCAGCCAAGGACTGATTCTAACCGGGGAGCTGTTTTTT.

As for this clonotype: This may come from a read error, since a much larger clone is one base off. This rearrangement joins TRBV6-1 to TRBJ1-2, with D possibly being TRBD1 (6 bases). Germline V lookup: CDR1 MNHNS, CDR2 SASEGT. The V end was cut by 6 bases, the J end by 0 bases, with 14 bases between. The CDR3 sequence is 15 residues long. The CDR3 DNA follows: TGTGCCAGCAGCGGGGGAGGGGGATCTAACTATGGCTACACCTTC. The encoded protein is CASSGGGGSNYGYTF.

The chain joins TRBV19 to TRBJ1-5, with TRBD1 identical over 8 bases. V lost 2 bases, J lost 6 bases, and 9 bases stayed unmatched. Per the germline V gene, CDR1 is LNHDA and CDR2 is SQIVND (reference sequence). There are 16 residues in the CDR3. The CDR3 protein is CASSINLAGGFQPQHF. DNA of the CDR3: TGTGCCAGTAGTATAAATCTGGCAGGGGGCTTTCAGCCCCAGCATTTT.